These T cell receptor beta chains were read from a single sample in a study of graft-versus-host responses after intestinal transplantation. The protocol was immunoSEQ multiplex PCR, while the TCRdb copy is restricted to in-frame clones and leaves out a portion. The sample has around 92,000 clones; 86% are singletons. The input for sequencing was PBMCs, taken 255 days after intestinal transplant. All receptors come from a human patient who received an intestinal transplant, so some T cells may come from the graft donor. CDR3s include the opening cysteine and the closing phenylalanine or tryptophan. The order of the fields is V gene, clone size, J gene, D gene, CDR3 length, CDR3 protein, CDR3 DNA. The D gene is left open where the match is weak. For some rows the clone size is stated as once, few or many, or as a class when expanded; others skip it.

>TRBV6-1|few|TRBJ2-7|TRBD2|14
CARATSGGGVEQYF
TGTGCCAGGGCCACTAGCGGGGGTGGGGTGGAGCAGTACTTC
>TRBV27|NA|TRBJ1-2|TRBD1|14
CASSPGQGANGYTF
TGTGCCAGCAGTCCCGGACAGGGGGCCAATGGCTACACCTTC
>TRBV25-1|NA|TRBJ2-3|NA|12
CASGGGTDTQYF
TGTGCCAGTGGTGGGGGGACAGATACGCAGTATTTT
>TRBV5-6|NA|TRBJ2-1|NA|15
CASSFQGIQNNEQFF
TGTGCCAGCAGCTTTCAGGGGATTCAGAACAATGAGCAGTTCTTC
>TRBV6-6|NA|TRBJ1-5|NA|13
CASSFNSNQPQHF
TGTGCCAGCAGCTTCAATAGCAATCAGCCCCAGCATTTT
>TRBV25-1|NA|TRBJ1-2|NA|15
CASSEGWGESYGYTF
TGTGCCAGCAGTGAAGGATGGGGGGAGAGCTATGGCTACACCTTC
>TRBV29-1|NA|TRBJ1-1|NA|13
CSARQGHGTEAFF
TGCAGCGCTCGGCAGGGGCACGGCACTGAAGCTTTCTTT
>TRBV9|NA|TRBJ2-1|NA|14
CASSVEPSPNEQFF
TGTGCCAGCAGCGTAGAGCCCAGCCCCAATGAGCAGTTCTTC
>TRBV6-1|few|TRBJ1-4|TRBD1|14
CASSRQGSGEKLFF
TGTGCCAGCAGTCGACAGGGAAGCGGGGAAAAACTGTTTTTT
>TRBV4-1|NA|TRBJ1-4|NA|11
CASSHGNPLFF
TGCGCCAGCAGCCACGGGAACCCACTGTTTTTT
>TRBV28|NA|TRBJ1-3|TRBD1|15
CASGNYRGPGNTIYF
TGTGCCAGCGGAAATTACAGGGGGCCCGGAAACACCATATATTTT
>TRBV5-1|NA|TRBJ1-2|NA|15
CASSLLDPSDYGYTF
TGCGCCAGCAGCTTGTTAGACCCCAGTGACTATGGCTACACCTTC
>TRBV18|NA|TRBJ2-6|NA|19
CASSPLGTGGTSGANVLTF
TGTGCCAGCTCCCCTCTGGGAACAGGAGGTACCTCTGGGGCCAACGTCCTGACTTTC
>TRBV28|NA|TRBJ1-5|NA|15
CASSSHRGLNQPQHF
TGTGCCAGCAGTTCACACCGGGGCCTAAATCAGCCCCAGCATTTT
>TRBV29-1|once|TRBJ1-1|NA|12
CSVEDRIGWAFF
TGCAGCGTTGAAGATCGGATAGGGTGGGCTTTCTTT
>TRBV9|NA|TRBJ2-5|NA|15
CASSVYPGYQETQYF
TGTGCCAGCAGCGTATATCCGGGGTACCAAGAGACCCAGTACTTC
>TRBV5-1|NA|TRBJ2-5|NA|14
CASSLKGQRETQYF
TGCGCCAGCAGCTTGAAAGGACAGAGGGAGACCCAGTACTTC
>TRBV6-1|once|TRBJ1-2|NA|13
CASTGHSNYGYTF
TGTGCCAGCACGGGGCATTCTAACTATGGCTACACCTTC
>TRBV5-1|NA|TRBJ2-3|TRBD2|17
CASSSASAGGLHDTQYF
TGCGCCAGCAGCTCCGCCTCCGCGGGGGGACTTCACGATACGCAGTATTTT